This T cell receptor (delta chain) was sequenced during a study of Vδ1+ human thymocytes. The template was reverse-transcribed extracted RNA. Pooled V-gene forward primers with one constant-region reverse primer generated the CDR3 amplicons by multiplex PCR. TCRdb reran clone calling via CATT on the multiplex PCR reads. Among more than 45,000 delta-chain clones listed, less than 15% were seen once. Thymocytes were sorted as CD3+ TCRVdelta1+ TCRVdelta2- after alphabeta T cell depletion. There are a few counts of this clone. Its antigen is unidentified. Study-wide points: Unexpected Vdelta2 sequences could cause misinterpretation of bulk repertoire data. Despite high sort purity, about 20% of thymic T cell receptor delta sequences were Vdelta2. In the thymus, TRG and TRD repertoires looked highly polyclonal with Gaussian CDR3 lengths. TRD repertoires were essentially private, unlike widely shared TRG clonotypes.

The ends were cut back, 2 bases at V and 2 bases at J, with 21 bases in the middle. This CDR3 has 18 amino acids. CDR1 is TSWWSYY, CDR2 QGS, per germline. The sequence was collected from a girl under three years old who had congenital heart surgery. This rearrangement joins TRDV1 to TRDJ1, with D possibly being TRDD3 (6 bases). Sequencing input: Vdelta1+ gamma-delta thymocytes from the thymus. The sample's subset: FACS-sorted CD3+ TCRalphabeta- TCRVdelta1+ TCRVdelta2- thymocytes. The CDR3 nucleotides read TGTGCTCTTGGGGAAGGCCGTCGGCTGGGGTTCTTGACCGATAAACTCATCTTT. This gives the protein CALGEGRRLGFLTDKLIF.